This T cell receptor (beta chain) appears in the sequencing data of a study of shared clonotypes between healthy human individuals. Across the whole study: There were three CD4 naive, three CD4 memory, two CD8 naive and one CD8 memory plates per donor.

There are a few counts of this clone. The antigen is unknown. CD8 cells regarded as naive lacked CD45RO, were positively chosen for CCR7, and omitted terminally differentiated effector memory CD45RA+ cells. Study-wide results and limits: Generally, naive subsets (rather than memory subsets) showed larger estimated richness. Blood was the sole source, and tissue repertoires probably differ.

Sequenced by immunoSEQ multiplex PCR; TCRdb stores in-frame clones only, minus some. The repertoire consists of about 2 million clones, with about 95% occurring once and the leading ten covering less than 1.5%. Source material: naive CD8+ T cells sorted from blood. The sequence derives from a man aged 18-30 years in good health.

The CDR3 protein is CASSLMGAVNTEAFF. In nucleotides, the CDR3 is TGTGCCAGCAGCCTAATGGGGGCTGTGAACACTGAAGCTTTCTTT. V gene TRBV14 combines with J gene TRBJ1-1; a possible D gene is TRBD1 (6 bases). Between the trimmed V and J ends, which lost 4 bases and 0 bases, there was a span of 12 bases. This CDR3 region has 15 residues. Looked up from germline, CDR1 is SGHDN and CDR2 is FVKESK.